Described below is a single T cell receptor beta chain sequence and its context. The data derive from a study of T cells after yellow fever vaccination. Via MiXCR, TCRdb re-called the 5' RACE reads, giving one row per CDR3 protein. Counted here are fewer than 500,000 distinct CDR3 sequences, under 20% occurring once; the ten biggest clones make up 18%. Between the trimmed V and J ends, which lost 5 bases and 7 bases, there was a span of 12 bases. Germline assignment: CDR1 SGHVS and CDR2 FNYEAQ. The CDR3 totals 13 residues. This receptor was taken from a man aged 18-30 years who received the YFV17D yellow fever vaccine. The chain carries TRBV7-6 and TRBJ2-1; D is unclear. The sequencing here drew on PBMCs, taken before the yellow fever booster vaccination. The CDR3 nucleotides are TGTGCCAGCAGCACTAACGACTGGAATGAGCAGTTCTTC. This encodes CASSTNDWNEQFF.